These T cell receptor beta chains were read from a single sample in a study of cytomegalovirus exposure and HLA in healthy donors. Assay: immunoSEQ multiplex PCR; the TCRdb copy retains only in-frame clones and omits some. Of about 120,000 clones in the sample, about 91% were seen once. Sequencing input: PBMCs. All receptors come from a man between 18 and 35 years old in good health and CMV-seronegative. The CDR3 runs from the conserved cysteine through the conserved F or W. The order of the fields is J gene, clone size, V gene, D gene, CDR3 DNA, CDR3 protein. D genes are given only for firm matches. The listing skips clone size in some rows; elsewhere it reads once, few, many or a size class.

TRBJ2-1 | . | TRBV28 | TRBD2 | TGTGCCAGCAGCCTGACTAGCGGGGTGTACAATGAGCAGTTCTTC | CASSLTSGVYNEQFF
TRBJ1-1 | . | TRBV4-1 | TRBD1 | TGCGCCAGCACCGCCGGGACAGACGAAGCTTTCTTT | CASTAGTDEAFF
TRBJ1-4 | many | TRBV6-1 | TRBD1 | TGTGCCAGCAGTATTGAACCGGGACAGAACGAAAAACTGTTTTTT | CASSIEPGQNEKLFF
TRBJ2-2 | . | TRBV6-5 | TRBD2 | TGTGCCAGCAGTTACCGCGGGAGAGGTACCGGGGAGCTGTTTTTT | CASSYRGRGTGELFF
TRBJ2-5 | . | TRBV2 | . | TGTGCCAGCACCTGGGACTCCCAAGAGACCCAGTACTTC | CASTWDSQETQYF
TRBJ1-6 | few | TRBV30 | TRBD1 | TGTGCCTGGGAGACAGGGAATTTTCATAATTCACCCCTCCACTTT | CAWETGNFHNSPLHF
TRBJ1-5 | few | TRBV7-9 | . | TGTGCCAGCAGCTTCGGGGTTAGCAATCAGCCCCAGCATTTT | CASSFGVSNQPQHF
TRBJ1-3 | few | TRBV18 | . | TGTGCCAGCTCACCGGCAGGCTCTGGAAACACCATATATTTT | CASSPAGSGNTIYF
TRBJ2-1 | . | TRBV6-5 | . | TGTGCCAGCAGTTACTCGATACGGCTAGGTAACAATGAGCAGTTCTTC | CASSYSIRLGNNEQFF
TRBJ2-6 | . | TRBV7-8 | TRBD1 | TGTGCCAGCAGCCAAGGGACAGGGGCTGGGGCCAACGTCCTGACTTTC | CASSQGTGAGANVLTF
TRBJ1-5 | . | TRBV6-6 | TRBD1 | TGTGCCAGCAGGGGGACAGGGGGAAGCAATCAGCCCCAGCATTTT | CASRGTGGSNQPQHF
TRBJ1-1 | . | TRBV28 | . | TGTGCCAGCAGTTTATTGGGGAACGGGGGTTACGCTGAAGCTTTCTTT | CASSLLGNGGYAEAFF